The 3 T cell receptor beta chains below were found in one sample sequenced in a study of cytomegalovirus exposure and HLA in healthy donors. Sequenced by immunoSEQ multiplex PCR; TCRdb stores in-frame clones only, minus some. This table holds 110,000 to 150,000 clones, 86% found once. Sequenced: PBMCs. These receptors were taken from a young man in good health and CMV-seronegative.

This clone was observed a handful of times. J is TRBJ1-1 and V is TRBV11-2; 7 nucleotides agree with TRBD1. The germline V gene encodes CDR1 SGHAT and CDR2 FQNNGV. V lost 10 bases and J lost 4; bases outside the gene matches: 9. The CDR3 sequence is 13 residues long. CDR3 nucleotides: TGTGCCATAGGGAGACAGGGTGTCACTGAAGCTTTCTTT. It codes for CAIGRQGVTEAFF.

V gene TRBV11-2 combines with J gene TRBJ2-3; perhaps TRBD1 as D (6 bases). Per germline, CDR1 SGHAT and CDR2 FQNNGV. The CDR3 totals 14 residues. V was shortened by 3 bases and J by 5 bases, with 12 bases between the two germline ends. The CDR3 sequence is CASSFLTGGDTQYF. The CDR3 region has the DNA TGTGCCAGCAGCTTTCTGACAGGAGGAGATACGCAGTATTTT.

The J gene is TRBJ2-3, the V gene TRBV4-1; 11 positions agree with TRBD1. The V gene end was trimmed by 4 bases and the J gene end by 4 bases; junction bases not matched to a gene: 7. The CDR3 is 16 amino acids. CDR1 MGHRA and CDR2 YSYEKL come from the germline V gene. CDR3 sequence (DNA): TGCGCCAGCAGCCCCCGGACAGGGGGCAGTTCAGATACGCAGTATTTT. Its protein product is CASSPRTGGSSDTQYF.